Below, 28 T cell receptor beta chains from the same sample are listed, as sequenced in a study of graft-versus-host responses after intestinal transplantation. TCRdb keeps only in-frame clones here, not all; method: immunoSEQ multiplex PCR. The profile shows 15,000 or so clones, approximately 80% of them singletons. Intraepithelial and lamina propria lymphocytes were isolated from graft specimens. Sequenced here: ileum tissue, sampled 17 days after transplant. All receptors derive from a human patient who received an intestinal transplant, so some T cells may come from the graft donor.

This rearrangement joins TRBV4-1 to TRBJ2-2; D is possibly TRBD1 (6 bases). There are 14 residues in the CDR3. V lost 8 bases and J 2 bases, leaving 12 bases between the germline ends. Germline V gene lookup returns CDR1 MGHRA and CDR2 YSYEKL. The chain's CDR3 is CASAQGPNTGELFF. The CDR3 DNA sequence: TGCGCCAGCGCGCAGGGGCCTAACACCGGGGAGCTGTTTTTT.

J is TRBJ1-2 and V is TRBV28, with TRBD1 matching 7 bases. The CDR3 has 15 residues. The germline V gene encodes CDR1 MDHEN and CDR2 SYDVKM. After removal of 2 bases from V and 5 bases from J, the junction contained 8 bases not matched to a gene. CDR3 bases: TGTGCCAGCAGTTTACTCCGGGCGACAGGGTATGGCTACACCTTC. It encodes CASSLLRATGYGYTF.

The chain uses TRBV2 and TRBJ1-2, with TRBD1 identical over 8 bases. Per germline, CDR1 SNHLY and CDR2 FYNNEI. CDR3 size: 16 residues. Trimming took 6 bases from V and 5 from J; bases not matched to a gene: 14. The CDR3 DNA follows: TGTGCCAGCAGGGGACAGGAGTCGGGGAAAACTTATGGCTACACCTTC. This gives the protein CASRGQESGKTYGYTF.

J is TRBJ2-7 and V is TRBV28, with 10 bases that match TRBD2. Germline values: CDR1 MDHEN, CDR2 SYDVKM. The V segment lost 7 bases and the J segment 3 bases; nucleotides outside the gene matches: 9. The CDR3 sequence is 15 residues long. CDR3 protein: CASTSRTSGDYEQYF. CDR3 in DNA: TGTGCCAGCACTTCTAGGACTAGCGGAGACTACGAGCAGTACTTC.

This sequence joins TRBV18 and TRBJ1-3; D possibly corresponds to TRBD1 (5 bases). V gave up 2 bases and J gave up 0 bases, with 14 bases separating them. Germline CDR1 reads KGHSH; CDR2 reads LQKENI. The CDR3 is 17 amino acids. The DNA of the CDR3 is TGTGCCAGCTCACCATCCGGGACGAGAACCTCTGGAAACACCATATATTTT. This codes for CASSPSGTRTSGNTIYF.

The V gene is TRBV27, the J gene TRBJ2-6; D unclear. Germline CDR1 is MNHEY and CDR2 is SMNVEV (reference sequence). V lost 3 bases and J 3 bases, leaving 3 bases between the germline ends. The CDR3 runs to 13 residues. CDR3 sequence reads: CASSFSGANVLTF. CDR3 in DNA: TGTGCCAGCAGTTTCAGTGGGGCCAACGTCCTGACTTTC.

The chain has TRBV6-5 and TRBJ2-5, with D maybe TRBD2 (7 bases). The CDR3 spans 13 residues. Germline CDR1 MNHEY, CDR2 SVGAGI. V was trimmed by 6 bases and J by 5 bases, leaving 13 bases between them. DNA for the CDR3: TGTGCCAGCAGGGCGGGGGCGCTTGAGACCCAGTACTTC. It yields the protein CASRAGALETQYF.

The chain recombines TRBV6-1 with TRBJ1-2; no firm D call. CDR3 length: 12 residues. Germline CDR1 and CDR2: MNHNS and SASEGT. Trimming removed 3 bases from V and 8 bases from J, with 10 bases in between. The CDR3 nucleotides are TGTGCCAGCAGTGATGCGTTGAGCGGCTACACCTTC. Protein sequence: CASSDALSGYTF.

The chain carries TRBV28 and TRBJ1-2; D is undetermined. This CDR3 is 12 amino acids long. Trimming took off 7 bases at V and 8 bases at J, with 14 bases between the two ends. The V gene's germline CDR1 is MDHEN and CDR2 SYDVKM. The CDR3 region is CASKLDLQGYTF. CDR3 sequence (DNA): TGTGCCAGCAAACTAGACTTACAGGGCTACACCTTC.

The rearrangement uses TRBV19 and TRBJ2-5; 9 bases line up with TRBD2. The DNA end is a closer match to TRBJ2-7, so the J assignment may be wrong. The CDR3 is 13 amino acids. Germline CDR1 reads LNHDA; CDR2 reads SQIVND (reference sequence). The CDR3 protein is CASSIAGGDEQYF. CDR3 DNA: TGTGCCAGTAGTATCGCGGGAGGGGACGAGCAGTACTTC.

The DNA for the CDR3 is TGTGCCAGTAGTCCCGGGCCCCTCCGGGAGACCCAGTACTTC. This sequence encodes CASSPGPLRETQYF. This rearrangement joins TRBV19 to TRBJ2-5, with D uncertain. Trimming shortened V by 5 bases and J by 5 bases, and 15 bases separated the two germline ends. The CDR3 is made up of 14 amino acids. The V gene's germline CDR1 is LNHDA and CDR2 SQIVND (reference sequence).

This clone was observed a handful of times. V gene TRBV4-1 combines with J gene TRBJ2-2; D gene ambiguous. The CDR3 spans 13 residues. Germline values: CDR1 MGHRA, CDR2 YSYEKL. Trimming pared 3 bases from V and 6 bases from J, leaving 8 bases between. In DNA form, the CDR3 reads TGCGCCAGCAGCCACACATCGGCCGGGGAGCTGTTTTTT. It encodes CASSHTSAGELFF.

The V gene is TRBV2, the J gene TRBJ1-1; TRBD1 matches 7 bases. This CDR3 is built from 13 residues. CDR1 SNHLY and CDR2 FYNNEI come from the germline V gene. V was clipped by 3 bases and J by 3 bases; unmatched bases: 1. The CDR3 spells CASSDRGDTEAFF. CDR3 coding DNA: TGTGCCAGCAGTGACAGGGGGGACACTGAAGCTTTCTTT. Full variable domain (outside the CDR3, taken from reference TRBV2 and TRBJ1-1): EPEVTQTPSHQVTQMGQEVILRCVPISNHLYFYWYRQILGQKVEFLVSFYNNEISEKSEIFDDQFSVERPDGSNFTLKIRSTKLEDSAMYFCASSDRGDTEAFFGQGTRLTVV.

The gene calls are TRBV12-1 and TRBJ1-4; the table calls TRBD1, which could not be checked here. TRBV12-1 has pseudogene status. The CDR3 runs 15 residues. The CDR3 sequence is CASSFETGSREKLFF. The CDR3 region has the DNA TGTGCCAGCAGCTTTGAGACAGGGTCACGGGAAAAACTGTTTTTT.

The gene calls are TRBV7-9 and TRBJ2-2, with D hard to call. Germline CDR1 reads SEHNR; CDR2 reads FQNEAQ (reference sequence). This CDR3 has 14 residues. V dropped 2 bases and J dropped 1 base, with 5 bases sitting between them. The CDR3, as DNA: TGTGCCAGCAGCTTACGGCAGAACACCGGGGAGCTGTTTTTT. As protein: CASSLRQNTGELFF.

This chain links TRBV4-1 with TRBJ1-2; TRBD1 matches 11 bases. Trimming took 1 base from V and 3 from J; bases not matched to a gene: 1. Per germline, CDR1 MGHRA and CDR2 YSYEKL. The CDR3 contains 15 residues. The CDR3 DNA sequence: TGCGCCAGCAGCCAAGGGACAGGGGGCGACTATGGCTACACCTTC. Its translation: CASSQGTGGDYGYTF.

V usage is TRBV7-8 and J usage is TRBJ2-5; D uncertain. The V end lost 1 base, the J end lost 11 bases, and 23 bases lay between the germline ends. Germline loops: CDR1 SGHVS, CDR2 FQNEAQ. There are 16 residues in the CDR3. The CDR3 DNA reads TGTGCCAGCAGCTTAGAGGGCGAAATTGGGCTTGGTGAGCAGTACTTC. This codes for CASSLEGEIGLGEQYF.

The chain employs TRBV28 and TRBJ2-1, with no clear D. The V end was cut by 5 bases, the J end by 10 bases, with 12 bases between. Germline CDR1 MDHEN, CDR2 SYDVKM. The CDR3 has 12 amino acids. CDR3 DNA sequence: TGTGCCAGCAGTCCCGCGAACAGAGAGCAGTTCTTC. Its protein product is CASSPANREQFF.

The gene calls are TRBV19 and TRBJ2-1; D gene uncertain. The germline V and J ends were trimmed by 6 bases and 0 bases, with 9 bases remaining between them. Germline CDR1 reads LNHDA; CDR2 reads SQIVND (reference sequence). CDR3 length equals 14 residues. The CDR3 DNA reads TGTGCCAGTAGCCCCTCTAGCTCCTACAATGAGCAGTTCTTC. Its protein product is CASSPSSSYNEQFF.

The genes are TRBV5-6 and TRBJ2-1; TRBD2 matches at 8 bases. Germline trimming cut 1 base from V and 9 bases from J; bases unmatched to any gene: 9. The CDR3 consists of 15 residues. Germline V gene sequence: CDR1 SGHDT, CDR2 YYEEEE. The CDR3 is CASSLISSGGAEQFF. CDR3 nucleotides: TGTGCCAGCAGCTTGATTTCTTCGGGAGGGGCTGAGCAGTTCTTC. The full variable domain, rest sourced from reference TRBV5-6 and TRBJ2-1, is DAGVTQSPTHLIKTRGQQVTLRCSPKSGHDTVSWYQQALGQGPQFIFQYYEEEERQRGNFPDRFSGHQFPNYSSELNVNALLLGDSALYLCASSLISSGGAEQFFGPGTRLTVL.

For the CDR3, the DNA is TGTGCCAGCAGTTCTCCCCGGGGGGGGGACCCGACAGATACGCAGTATTTT. As protein: CASSSPRGGDPTDTQYF. This chain joins TRBV28 and TRBJ2-3; TRBD2 matches 8 bases. Per the germline V gene, CDR1 is MDHEN and CDR2 is SYDVKM. The J segment lost 3 bases and the V segment lost 4 bases, leaving 12 bases of the junction unmatched. This CDR3 contains 17 residues.

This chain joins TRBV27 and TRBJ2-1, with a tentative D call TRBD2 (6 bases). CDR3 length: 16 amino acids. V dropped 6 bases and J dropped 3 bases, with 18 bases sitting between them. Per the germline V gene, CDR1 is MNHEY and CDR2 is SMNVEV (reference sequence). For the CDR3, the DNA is TGTGCCAGCAGCCCCCCGGGACTCGCTTTCTACAATGAGCAGTTCTTC. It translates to CASSPPGLAFYNEQFF.

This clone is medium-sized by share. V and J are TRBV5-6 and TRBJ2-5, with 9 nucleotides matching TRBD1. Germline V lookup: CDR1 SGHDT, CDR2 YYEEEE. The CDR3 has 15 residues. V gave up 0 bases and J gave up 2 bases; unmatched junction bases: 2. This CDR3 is CASSLGGTGQETQYF. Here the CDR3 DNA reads TGTGCCAGCAGCTTGGGAGGGACAGGGCAAGAGACCCAGTACTTC.

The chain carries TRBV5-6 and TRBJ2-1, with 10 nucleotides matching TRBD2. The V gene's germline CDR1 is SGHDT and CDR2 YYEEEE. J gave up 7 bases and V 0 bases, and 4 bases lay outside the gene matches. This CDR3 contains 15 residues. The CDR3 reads CASSLVTSGDNEQFF. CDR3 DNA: TGTGCCAGCAGCTTGGTCACTAGCGGGGATAATGAGCAGTTCTTC.

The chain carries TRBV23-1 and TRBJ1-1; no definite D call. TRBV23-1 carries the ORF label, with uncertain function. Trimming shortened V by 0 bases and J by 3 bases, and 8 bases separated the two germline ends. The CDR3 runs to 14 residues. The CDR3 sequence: CASSQSGEDTEAFF. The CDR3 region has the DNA TGCGCCAGCAGTCAATCCGGGGAGGACACTGAAGCTTTCTTT.

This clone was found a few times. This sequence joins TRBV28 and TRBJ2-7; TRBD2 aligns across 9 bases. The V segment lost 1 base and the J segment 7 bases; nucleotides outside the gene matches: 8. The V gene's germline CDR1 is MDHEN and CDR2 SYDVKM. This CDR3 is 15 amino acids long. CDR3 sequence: CASSLSPRGRGEQYF. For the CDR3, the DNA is TGTGCCAGCAGTTTATCCCCCCGCGGGAGGGGGGAGCAGTACTTC.

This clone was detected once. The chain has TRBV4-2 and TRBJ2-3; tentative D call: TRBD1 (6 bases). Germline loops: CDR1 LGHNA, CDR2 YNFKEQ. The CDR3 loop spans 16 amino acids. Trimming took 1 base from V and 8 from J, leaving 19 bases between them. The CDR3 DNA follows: TGTGCCAGCAGCCAAGTGAGGGGGACGCGATCCGTTACGCAGTATTTT. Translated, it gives CASSQVRGTRSVTQYF.

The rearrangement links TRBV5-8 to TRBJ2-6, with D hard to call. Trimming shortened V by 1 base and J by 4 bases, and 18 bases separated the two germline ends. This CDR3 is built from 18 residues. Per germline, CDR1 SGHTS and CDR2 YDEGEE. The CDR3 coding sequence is TGTGCCAGCAGCTTGTCGGCACACCAGTCTGGAGGGGCCAACGTCCTGACTTTC. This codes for CASSLSAHQSGGANVLTF.